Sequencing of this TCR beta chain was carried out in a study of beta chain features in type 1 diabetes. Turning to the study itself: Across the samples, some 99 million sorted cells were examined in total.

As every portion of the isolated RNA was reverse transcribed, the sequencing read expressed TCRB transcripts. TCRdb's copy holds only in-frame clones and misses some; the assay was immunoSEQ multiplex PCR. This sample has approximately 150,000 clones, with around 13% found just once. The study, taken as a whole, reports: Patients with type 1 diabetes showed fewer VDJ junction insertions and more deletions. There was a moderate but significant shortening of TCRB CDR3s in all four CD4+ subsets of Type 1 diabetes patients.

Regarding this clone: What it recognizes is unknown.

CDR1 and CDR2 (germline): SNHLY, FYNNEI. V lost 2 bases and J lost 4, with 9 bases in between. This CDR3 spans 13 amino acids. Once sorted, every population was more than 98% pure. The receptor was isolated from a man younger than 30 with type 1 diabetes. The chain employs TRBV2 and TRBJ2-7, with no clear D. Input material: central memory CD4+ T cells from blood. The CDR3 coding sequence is TGTGCCAGCAGTGAAACCAGTACGTACGAGCAGTACTTC. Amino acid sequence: CASSETSTYEQYF.